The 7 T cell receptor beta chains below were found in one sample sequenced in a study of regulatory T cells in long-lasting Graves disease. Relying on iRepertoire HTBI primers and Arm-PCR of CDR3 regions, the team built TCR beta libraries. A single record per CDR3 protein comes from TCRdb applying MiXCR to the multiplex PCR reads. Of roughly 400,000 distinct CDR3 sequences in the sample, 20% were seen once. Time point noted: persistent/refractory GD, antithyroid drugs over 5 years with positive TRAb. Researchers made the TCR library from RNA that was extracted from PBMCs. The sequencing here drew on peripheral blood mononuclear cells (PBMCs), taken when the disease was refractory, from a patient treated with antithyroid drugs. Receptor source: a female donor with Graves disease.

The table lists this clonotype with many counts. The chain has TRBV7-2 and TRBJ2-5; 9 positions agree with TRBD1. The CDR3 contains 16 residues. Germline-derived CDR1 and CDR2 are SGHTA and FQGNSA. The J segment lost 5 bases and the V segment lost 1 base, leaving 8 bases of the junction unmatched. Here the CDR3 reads CASSLVNRGLRETQYF. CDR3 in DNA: TGTGCCAGCAGCTTAGTGAACAGGGGGCTGAGGGAGACCCAGTACTTC.

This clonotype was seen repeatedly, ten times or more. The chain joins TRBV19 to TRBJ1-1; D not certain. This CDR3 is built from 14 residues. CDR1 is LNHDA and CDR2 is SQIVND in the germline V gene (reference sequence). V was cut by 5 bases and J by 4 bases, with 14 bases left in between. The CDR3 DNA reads TGTGCCAGTAGTTTTGGCCCGGGCCCCACTGAAGCTTTCTTT. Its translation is CASSFGPGPTEAFF.

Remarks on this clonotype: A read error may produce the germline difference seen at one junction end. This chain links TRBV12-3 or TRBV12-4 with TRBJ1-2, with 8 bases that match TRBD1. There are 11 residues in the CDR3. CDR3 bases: TGTGCCAGCAGTTTCCGGGACAGGCCGTACTTC. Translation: CASSFRDRPYF.

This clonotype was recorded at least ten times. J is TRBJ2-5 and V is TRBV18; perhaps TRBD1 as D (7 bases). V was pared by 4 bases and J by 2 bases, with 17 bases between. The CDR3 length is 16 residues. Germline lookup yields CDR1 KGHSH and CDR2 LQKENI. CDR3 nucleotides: TGTGCCAGCTCACTCACTCCAGGGGGAGGTCAAGAGACCCAGTACTTC. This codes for CASSLTPGGGQETQYF.

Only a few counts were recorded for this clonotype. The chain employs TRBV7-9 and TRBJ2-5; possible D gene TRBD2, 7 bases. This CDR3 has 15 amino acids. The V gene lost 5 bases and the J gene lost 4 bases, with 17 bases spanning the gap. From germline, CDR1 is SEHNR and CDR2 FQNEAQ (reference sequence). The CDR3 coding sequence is TGTGCCAGCAGCCCCTTGGGGGGGGGCCGAGAGACCCAGTACTTC. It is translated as CASSPLGGGRETQYF.

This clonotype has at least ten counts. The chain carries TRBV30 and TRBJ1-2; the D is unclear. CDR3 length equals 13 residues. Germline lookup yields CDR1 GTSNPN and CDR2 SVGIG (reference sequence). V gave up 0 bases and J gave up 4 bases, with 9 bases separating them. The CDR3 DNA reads TGTGCCTGGAGTGTAGGAGGGCCCTATGGCTACACCTTC. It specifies CAWSVGGPYGYTF. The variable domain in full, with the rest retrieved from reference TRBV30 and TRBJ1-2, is SQTIHQWPATLVQPVGSPLSLECTVEGTSNPNLYWYRQAAGRGLQLLFYSVGIGQISSEVPQNLSASRPQDRQFILSSKKLLLSDSGFYLCAWSVGGPYGYTFGSGTRLTVV.

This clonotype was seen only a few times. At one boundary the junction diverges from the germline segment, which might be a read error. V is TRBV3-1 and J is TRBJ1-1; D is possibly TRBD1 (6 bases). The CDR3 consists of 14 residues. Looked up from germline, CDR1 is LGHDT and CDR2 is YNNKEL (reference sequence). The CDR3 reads CASSQVGQNAEAFF. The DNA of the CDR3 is TGTGCCAGCAGCCAAGTCGGACAGAACGCTGAAGCTTTCTTT.